A selection of T cell receptor beta chains follows, all from one sample in a study of T cell repertoires in cytomegalovirus infection. From the reads, TCRdb called clonotypes with MiXCR, one entry per CDR3 protein. This table holds fewer than 700,000 distinct CDR3 sequences, roughly 26% found once. The sequenced material came from CD8+ T cells from PBMCs. Every receptor here comes from a human donor in good health (CMV status not recorded). Some clones in this sample may be carry-over from other donors' samples. Both conserved end residues are part of each CDR3. D genes are given only for firm matches. Some rows mark clone size as missing; the rest say once, few, many or name a class of expanded clone.

clone size	V gene	J gene	D gene	CDR3 protein	CDR3 DNA
few	TRBV25-1	TRBJ1-2	.	CASSEYYGEDGYTF	TGTGCCAGCAGTGAATATTACGGCGAGGATGGCTACACCTTC
many	TRBV7-2	TRBJ1-2	.	CASSLGARGNPKYGYTF	TGTGCCAGCAGCTTAGGGGCCAGGGGAAACCCTAAGTATGGCTACACCTTC
.	TRBV20-1	TRBJ1-2	TRBD1	CSALDRGRNYGYTF	TGCAGTGCTCTCGACAGGGGGCGAAACTATGGCTACACCTTC
few	TRBV7-4	TRBJ2-3	.	CASSLGGQYF	TGTGCCAGCAGCTTGGGGGGGCAGTATTTT
.	TRBV14	TRBJ1-1	.	CASNQVMNTEAFF	TGTGCCAGCAACCAAGTGATGAACACTGAAGCTTTCTTT
many	TRBV7-2	TRBJ2-5	.	CASSLGVGRRQETQYF	TGTGCCAGCAGCTTAGGAGTTGGTAGGCGGCAAGAGACCCAGTACTTC
many	TRBV7-9	TRBJ1-2	.	CASSSLGGHGYGYTF	TGTGCCAGCAGCTCCTTGGGGGGGCACGGCTATGGCTACACCTTC
few	TRBV10-3	TRBJ2-7	.	CAISESGQGTEQYF	TGTGCCATCAGTGAGTCAGGCCAGGGGACGGAGCAGTACTTC
.	TRBV20-1	TRBJ1-6	.	CSAQRRGGPLHF	TGCAGTGCCCAGCGGAGGGGTGGTCCCCTCCACTTT
.	TRBV4-3	TRBJ2-3	.	CASSHLSGTDTQYF	TGCGCCAGCAGCCACCTTAGCGGCACAGATACGCAGTATTTT
.	TRBV10-2	TRBJ1-1	TRBD1	CASSETGGASTEAFF	TGCGCCAGCAGTGAGACAGGGGGCGCGAGCACTGAAGCTTTCTTT
.	TRBV2	TRBJ2-1	.	CASRGRGFYNEQFF	TGTGCCAGCAGGGGCCGCGGGTTTTACAATGAGCAGTTCTTC
.	TRBV20-1	TRBJ1-6	TRBD1	CSAREQGRYSYNSPLHF	TGCAGTGCTAGAGAACAGGGGCGTTACTCCTATAATTCACCCCTCCACTTT
many	TRBV7-3	TRBJ2-2	.	CASSDGVPNTGELFF	TGTGCCAGTTCGGATGGGGTTCCGAACACCGGGGAGCTGTTTTTT
.	TRBV11-2	TRBJ2-1	TRBD2	CASSQTSGGAKNEQFF	TGTGCCAGCAGCCAAACTAGCGGGGGGGCGAAGAATGAGCAGTTCTTC
few	TRBV2	TRBJ1-5	.	CASIDPRDNQPQHF	TGTGCCAGCATTGACCCTCGGGACAATCAGCCCCAGCATTTT
.	TRBV28	TRBJ2-3	.	CASSFSVAFTDTQYF	TGTGCCAGCAGTTTCTCCGTGGCGTTCACAGATACGCAGTATTTT
.	TRBV2	TRBJ1-2	.	CASSESFRANYGYTF	TGTGCCAGCAGTGAATCCTTTCGAGCTAACTATGGCTACACCTTC
many	TRBV28	TRBJ1-5	.	CASSKHRDYNQPQHF	TGTGCCAGCAGCAAACACAGGGATTACAATCAGCCCCAGCATTTT